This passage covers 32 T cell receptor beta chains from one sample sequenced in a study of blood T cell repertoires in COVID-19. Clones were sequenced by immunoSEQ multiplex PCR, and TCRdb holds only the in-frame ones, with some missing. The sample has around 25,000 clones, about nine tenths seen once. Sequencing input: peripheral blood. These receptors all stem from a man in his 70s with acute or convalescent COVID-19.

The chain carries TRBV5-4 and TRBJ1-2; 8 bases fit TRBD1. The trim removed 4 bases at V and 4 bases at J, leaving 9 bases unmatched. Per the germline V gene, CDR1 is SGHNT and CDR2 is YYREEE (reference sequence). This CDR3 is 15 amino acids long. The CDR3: CASSTPGQETYGYTF. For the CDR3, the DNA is TGTGCCAGCAGCACACCGGGACAGGAAACCTATGGCTACACCTTC.

The CDR3 loop reads CASSDRDRVTEAFF. The CDR3 DNA sequence: TGTGCCAGCAGTGACCGGGACAGGGTTACTGAAGCTTTCTTT. This sequence joins TRBV6-2 or TRBV6-3 and TRBJ1-1; TRBD1 agrees at 9 bases. J lost 5 bases, V lost 5 bases, and 6 bases had no gene match. In germline, CDR1 is MNHEY, CDR2 SVGEGT. This CDR3 has 14 amino acids.

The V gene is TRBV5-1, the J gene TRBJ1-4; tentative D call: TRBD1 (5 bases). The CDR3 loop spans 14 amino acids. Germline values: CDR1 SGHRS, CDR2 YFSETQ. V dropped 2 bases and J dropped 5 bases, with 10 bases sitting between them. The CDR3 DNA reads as TGCGCCAGCAGCTTTGGGGGGGTGAATGAAAAACTGTTTTTT. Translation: CASSFGGVNEKLFF.

CDR3 in DNA: TGTGCCAGCGGGCGGGGTTACCAAGAGACCCAGTACTTC. Protein product: CASGRGYQETQYF. The V gene is TRBV2, the J gene TRBJ2-5; D possibly corresponds to TRBD2 (6 bases). The CDR3 totals 13 residues. V lost 8 bases to trimming and J lost 0 bases, with 10 bases between them. Germline-derived CDR1 and CDR2 are SNHLY and FYNNEI.

The CDR3 loop is CASSKTGGEETQYF. The CDR3 DNA is TGTGCCAGCAGCAAGACAGGGGGCGAAGAGACCCAGTACTTC. The V and J genes are TRBV11-2 and TRBJ2-5, with 10 bases fitting TRBD1. The CDR3 loop spans 14 amino acids. V shed 5 bases, J shed 3 bases, and the junction held 3 bases outside the gene matches. Germline CDR1 and CDR2: SGHAT and FQNNGV.

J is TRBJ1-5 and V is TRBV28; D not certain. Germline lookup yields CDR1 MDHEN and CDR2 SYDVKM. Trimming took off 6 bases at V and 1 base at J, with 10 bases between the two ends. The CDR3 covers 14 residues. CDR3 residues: CASRPPGSNQPQHF. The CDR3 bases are TGTGCCAGCAGACCCCCGGGGAGCAATCAGCCCCAGCATTTT. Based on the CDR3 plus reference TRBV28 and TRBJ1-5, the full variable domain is DVKVTQSSRYLVKRTGEKVFLECVQDMDHENMFWYRQDPGLGLRLIYFSYDVKMKEKGDIPEGYSVSREKKERFSLILESASTNQTSMYLCASRPPGSNQPQHFGDGTRLSIL.

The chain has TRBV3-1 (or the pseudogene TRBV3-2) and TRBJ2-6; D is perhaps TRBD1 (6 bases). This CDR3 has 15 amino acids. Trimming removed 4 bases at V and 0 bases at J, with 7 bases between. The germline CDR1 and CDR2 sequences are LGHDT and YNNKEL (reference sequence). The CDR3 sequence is CASSPDSSGANVLTF. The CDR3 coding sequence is TGTGCCAGCAGCCCGGACAGCTCTGGGGCCAACGTCCTGACTTTC.

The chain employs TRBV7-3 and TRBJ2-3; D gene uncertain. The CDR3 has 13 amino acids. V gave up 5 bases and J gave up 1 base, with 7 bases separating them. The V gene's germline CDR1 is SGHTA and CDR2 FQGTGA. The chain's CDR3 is CASSPSRTDTQYF. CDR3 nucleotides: TGTGCCAGCAGCCCGTCCCGCACAGATACGCAGTATTTT.

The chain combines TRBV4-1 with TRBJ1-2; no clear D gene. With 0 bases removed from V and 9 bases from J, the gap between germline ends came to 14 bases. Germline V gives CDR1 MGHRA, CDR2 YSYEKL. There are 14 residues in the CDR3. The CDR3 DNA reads TGCGCCAGCAGCCAAGATGCGTCTGAAAGTAGCTACACCTTC. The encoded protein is CASSQDASESSYTF.

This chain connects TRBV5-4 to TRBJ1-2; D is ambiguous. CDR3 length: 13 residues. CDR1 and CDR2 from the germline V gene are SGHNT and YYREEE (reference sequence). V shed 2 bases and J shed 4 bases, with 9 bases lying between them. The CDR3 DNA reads TGTGCCAGCAGCTTATACGGTACCTATGGCTACACCTTC. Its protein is CASSLYGTYGYTF.

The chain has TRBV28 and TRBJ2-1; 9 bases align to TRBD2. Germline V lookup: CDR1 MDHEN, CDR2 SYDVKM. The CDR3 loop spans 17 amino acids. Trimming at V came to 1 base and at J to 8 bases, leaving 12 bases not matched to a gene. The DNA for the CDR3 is TGTGCCAGCAGTTTATATTCAGGTAGCGGGAGTCAAGATGAGCAGTTCTTC. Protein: CASSLYSGSGSQDEQFF. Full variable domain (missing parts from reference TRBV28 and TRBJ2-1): DVKVTQSSRYLVKRTGEKVFLECVQDMDHENMFWYRQDPGLGLRLIYFSYDVKMKEKGDIPEGYSVSREKKERFSLILESASTNQTSMYLCASSLYSGSGSQDEQFFGPGTRLTVL.

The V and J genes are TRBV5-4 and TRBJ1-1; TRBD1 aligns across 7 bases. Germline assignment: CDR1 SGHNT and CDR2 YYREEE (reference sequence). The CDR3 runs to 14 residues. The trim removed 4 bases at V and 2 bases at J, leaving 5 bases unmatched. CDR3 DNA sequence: TGTGCCAGCAGCGATGGGACAGTTAACACTGAAGCTTTCTTT. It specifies CASSDGTVNTEAFF.

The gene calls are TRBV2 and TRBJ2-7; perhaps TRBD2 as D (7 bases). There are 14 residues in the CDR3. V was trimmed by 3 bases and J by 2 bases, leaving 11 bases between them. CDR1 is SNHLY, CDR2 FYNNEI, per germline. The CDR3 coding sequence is TGTGCCAGCAGTGAGAGGCGGGGGCCCTACGAGCAGTACTTC. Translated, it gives CASSERRGPYEQYF.

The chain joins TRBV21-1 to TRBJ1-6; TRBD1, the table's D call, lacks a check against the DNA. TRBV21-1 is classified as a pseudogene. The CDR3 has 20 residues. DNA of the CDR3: TGTGCCAGCCCCGAGAAAGCACAGGGCACGTTATTGCCCTATAATTCACCCCTCCACTTT. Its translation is CASPEKAQGTLLPYNSPLHF.

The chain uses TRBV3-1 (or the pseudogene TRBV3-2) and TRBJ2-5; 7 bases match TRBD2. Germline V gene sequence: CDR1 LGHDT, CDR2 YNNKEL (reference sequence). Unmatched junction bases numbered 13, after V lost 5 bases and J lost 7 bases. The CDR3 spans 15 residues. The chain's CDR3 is CASSNTWGGGVTQYF. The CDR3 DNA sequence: TGTGCCAGCAGCAACACATGGGGGGGAGGGGTGACCCAGTACTTC.

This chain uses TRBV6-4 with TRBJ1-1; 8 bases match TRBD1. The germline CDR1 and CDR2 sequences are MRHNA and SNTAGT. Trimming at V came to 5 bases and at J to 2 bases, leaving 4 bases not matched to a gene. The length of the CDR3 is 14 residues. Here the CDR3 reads CASSSGQANTEAFF. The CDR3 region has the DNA TGTGCCAGCAGTTCGGGACAGGCCAACACTGAAGCTTTCTTT.

CDR3 coding DNA: TGTGCCAGCTCCCCAGGTGGTGGCACAGATACGCAGTATTTT. It codes for CASSPGGGTDTQYF. V and J are TRBV5-5 and TRBJ2-3; D remains unclear. Germline assignment: CDR1 SGHKS and CDR2 YYEKEE (reference sequence). The germline V and J ends were trimmed by 7 bases and 1 base, with 13 bases remaining between them. The CDR3 covers 14 residues.

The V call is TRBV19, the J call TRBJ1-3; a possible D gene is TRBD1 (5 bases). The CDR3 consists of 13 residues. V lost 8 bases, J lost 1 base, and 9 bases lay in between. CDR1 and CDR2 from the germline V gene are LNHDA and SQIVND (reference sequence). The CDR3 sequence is CASAGQSGNTIYF. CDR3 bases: TGTGCCAGTGCGGGGCAGTCTGGAAACACCATATATTTT.

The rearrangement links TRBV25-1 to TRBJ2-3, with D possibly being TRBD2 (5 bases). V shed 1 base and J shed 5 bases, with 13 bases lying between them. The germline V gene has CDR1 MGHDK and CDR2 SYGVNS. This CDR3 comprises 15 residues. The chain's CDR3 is CASSEFSKRGDTQYF. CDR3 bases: TGTGCCAGCAGTGAATTTAGCAAACGGGGAGATACGCAGTATTTT. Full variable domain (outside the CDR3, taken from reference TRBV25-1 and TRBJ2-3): EADIYQTPRYLVIGTGKKITLECSQTMGHDKMYWYQQDPGMELHLIHYSYGVNSTEKGDLSSESTVSRIRTEHFPLTLESARPSHTSQYLCASSEFSKRGDTQYFGPGTRLTVL.

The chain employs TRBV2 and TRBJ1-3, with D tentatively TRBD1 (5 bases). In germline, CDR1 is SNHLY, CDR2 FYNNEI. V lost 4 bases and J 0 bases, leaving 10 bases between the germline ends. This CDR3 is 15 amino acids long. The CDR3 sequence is CASSGDSYSGNTIYF. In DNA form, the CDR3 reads TGTGCCAGCAGTGGAGACAGCTACTCTGGAAACACCATATATTTT.

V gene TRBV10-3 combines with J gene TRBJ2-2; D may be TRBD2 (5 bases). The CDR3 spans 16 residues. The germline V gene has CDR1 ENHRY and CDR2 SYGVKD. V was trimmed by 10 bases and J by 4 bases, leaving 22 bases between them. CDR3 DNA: TGTGCCACTCAGACGCGGGTTGGGATGGGCACCGGGGAGCTGTTTTTT. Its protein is CATQTRVGMGTGELFF.

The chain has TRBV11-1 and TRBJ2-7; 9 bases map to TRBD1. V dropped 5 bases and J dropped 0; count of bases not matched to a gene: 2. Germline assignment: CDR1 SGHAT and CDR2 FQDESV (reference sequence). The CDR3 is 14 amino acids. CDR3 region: CASSRDRVSYEQYF. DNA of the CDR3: TGTGCCAGCAGCAGGGACAGGGTCTCCTACGAGCAGTACTTC.

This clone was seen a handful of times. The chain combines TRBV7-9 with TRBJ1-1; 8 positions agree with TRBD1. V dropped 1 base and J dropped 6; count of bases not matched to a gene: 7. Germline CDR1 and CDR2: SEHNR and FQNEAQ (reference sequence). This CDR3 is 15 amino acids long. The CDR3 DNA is TGTGCCAGCAGCTTAGGACAGGGGAGATCGGCTGAAGCTTTCTTT. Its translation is CASSLGQGRSAEAFF.

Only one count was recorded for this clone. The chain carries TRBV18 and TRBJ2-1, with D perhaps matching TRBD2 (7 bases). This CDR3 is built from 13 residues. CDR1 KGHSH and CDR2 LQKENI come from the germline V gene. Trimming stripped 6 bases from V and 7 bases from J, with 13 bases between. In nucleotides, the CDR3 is TGTGCCAGCTCCTCCGCGGGGGCGAATGAGCAGTTCTTC. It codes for CASSSAGANEQFF.

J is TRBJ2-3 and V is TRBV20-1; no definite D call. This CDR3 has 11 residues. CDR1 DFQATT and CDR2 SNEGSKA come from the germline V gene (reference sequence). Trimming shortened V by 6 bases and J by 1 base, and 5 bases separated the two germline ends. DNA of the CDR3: TGCAGTGCATCTGGCACAGATACGCAGTATTTT. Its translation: CSASGTDTQYF.

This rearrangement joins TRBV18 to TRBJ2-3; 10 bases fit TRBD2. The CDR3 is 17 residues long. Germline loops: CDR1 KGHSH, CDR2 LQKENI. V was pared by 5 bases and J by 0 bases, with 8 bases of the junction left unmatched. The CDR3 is CASSSPGLAPSTDTQYF. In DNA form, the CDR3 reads TGTGCCAGCTCATCTCCGGGACTAGCGCCTAGCACAGATACGCAGTATTTT.

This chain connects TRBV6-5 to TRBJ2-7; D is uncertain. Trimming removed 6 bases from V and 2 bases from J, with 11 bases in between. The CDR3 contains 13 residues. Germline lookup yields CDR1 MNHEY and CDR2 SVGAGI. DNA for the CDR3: TGTGCCAGCAGCCTAACGTTCACCTACGAGCAGTACTTC. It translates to CASSLTFTYEQYF.

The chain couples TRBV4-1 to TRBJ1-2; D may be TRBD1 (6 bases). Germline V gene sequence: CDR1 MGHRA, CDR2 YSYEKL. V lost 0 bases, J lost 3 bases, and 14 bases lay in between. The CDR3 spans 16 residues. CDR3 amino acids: CASSQDRTVLDYGYTF. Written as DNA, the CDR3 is TGCGCCAGCAGCCAAGATCGGACAGTCCTCGACTATGGCTACACCTTC.

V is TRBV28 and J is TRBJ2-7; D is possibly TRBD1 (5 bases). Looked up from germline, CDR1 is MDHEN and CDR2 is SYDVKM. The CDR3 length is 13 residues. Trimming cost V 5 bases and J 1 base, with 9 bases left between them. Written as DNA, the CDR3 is TGTGCCAGCAGTCCAGGACATTCCTACGAGCAGTACTTC. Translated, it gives CASSPGHSYEQYF.

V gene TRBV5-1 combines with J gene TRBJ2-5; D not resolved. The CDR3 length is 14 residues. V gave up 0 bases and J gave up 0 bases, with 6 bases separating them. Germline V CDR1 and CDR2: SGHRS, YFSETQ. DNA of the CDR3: TGCGCCAGCAGCTTGGTTGCGGACCAAGAGACCCAGTACTTC. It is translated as CASSLVADQETQYF.

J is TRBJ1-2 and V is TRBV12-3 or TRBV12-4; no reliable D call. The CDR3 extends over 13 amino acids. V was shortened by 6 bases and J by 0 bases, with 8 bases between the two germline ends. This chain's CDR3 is CASSPKANYGYTF. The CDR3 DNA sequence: TGTGCCAGCAGCCCTAAAGCTAACTATGGCTACACCTTC.

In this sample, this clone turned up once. CDR3 bases: TGTGCCAGCAGCCAAGGGACTAGCGGAACTAGCACAGATACGCAGTATTTT. Translated: CASSQGTSGTSTDTQYF. The chain is built from TRBV3-1 (or the pseudogene TRBV3-2) and TRBJ2-3; 10 nucleotides line up with TRBD2. The ends lost 1 base at V and 0 bases at J; junction bases unmatched: 4. CDR3 length: 17 residues. Germline lookup yields CDR1 LGHDT and CDR2 YNNKEL (reference sequence).